This TCR beta chain came from a study of T cell changes during pregnancy in multiple sclerosis (dated by TCRdb to 2018 to 2020). Background for the entire study: The study examined how the T cell repertoire changed over the course of pregnancy in women with multiple sclerosis.

Comment on this clone: Its antigen is still unknown. Base quality data are lacking; no much larger clone is found one base away.

The CDR3, from cysteine to phenylalanine, totals 18 residues. The entry retains the CDR3 DNA only, 54 bases that are in frame from base 1. CDR1 and CDR2, per the germline V gene (reference sequence), are LNHDA and SQIVND. Trimming removed 7 bases from V and 1 base from J, leaving 20 bases between the germline ends. The library was prepared using the immunoSEQ multiplex PCR assay. In its TCRdb copy, this immuneACCESS table keeps in-frame sequences only and misses some clones. Where compared with another copy, unresolved V genes explain less than half of these, and the others have no known cause. Within this sample are over 45,000 clones, with over 85% of them counted one time only. The ten most abundant clones make up about 2% of the sample.

This TCR was sampled from a female donor with multiple sclerosis, enrolled in a pregnancy study. This specimen was peripheral blood, taken in the first trimester of pregnancy. The rearrangement joined TRBV19 to TRBJ2-6; a tentative D match to TRBD1 spans 5 bases. The sequenced DNA is TGTGCCAGTACCCTATGGGGCCGACAGCCTTCTGGGGCCAACGTCCTGACTTTC. It encodes CASTLWGRQPSGANVLTF.